The sequence of this T cell receptor (beta chain) was determined in a study of monozygotic twins with inflammatory bowel disease. Overall study findings and caveats: Using the inverse Simpson index, IBD patients had lower TCRbeta diversity than healthy co-twins.

Remarks on this clonotype: Its target is unknown.

The CDR3 is 16 amino acids. Germline CDR1 is LGHDT and CDR2 is YNNKEL (reference sequence). The authors ran two nested PCRs of around 15 and 9 cycles on TCRalpha and TCRbeta cDNA. TCRdb reprocessed the 5' RACE reads and keeps a single row for each CDR3 protein, giving no DNA. The record lists approximately 120,000 distinct CDR3 sequences, of which the ten most abundant hold over 10%. Sequenced input: blood. The source of this sequence is a human donor with ulcerative colitis or Crohn's disease, or a healthy co-twin of an affected twin (not recorded which). V usage is TRBV3-1 and J usage is TRBJ2-2; TCRdb's assignment of TRBD2 cannot be checked, as there is no DNA. The CDR3 loop is CASSQERSGGSGELFF.